One sample yielded the 13 T cell receptor beta chains listed below, sequenced in a study of blood T cell repertoires in COVID-19. Using immunoSEQ multiplex PCR, the repertoire was profiled, and TCRdb retains in-frame clones only, with some absent. The table lists about 190,000 clones, almost 80% of them singletons, with 26% in the top ten. Sequencing input: peripheral blood. The receptor set was obtained from a woman in her seventies with acute or convalescent COVID-19.

V is TRBV30 and J is TRBJ1-2, with D possibly TRBD1 on 5 matching bases. This CDR3 is 13 amino acids long. Per germline, CDR1 GTSNPN and CDR2 SVGIG (reference sequence). The ends were cut back, 6 bases at V and 4 bases at J, with 15 bases in the middle. This chain's CDR3 is CACQGGIGYGYTF. The CDR3 coding sequence is TGTGCCTGTCAGGGTGGCATTGGCTATGGCTACACCTTC.

The J gene is TRBJ2-5, the V gene TRBV7-9; D remains unclear. The germline V and J ends were trimmed by 6 bases and 3 bases, with 8 bases remaining between them. The CDR3 consists of 12 residues. CDR1 and CDR2 (germline): SEHNR, FQNEAQ (reference sequence). The CDR3 nucleotides read TGTGCCAGCAGAGGAGTAGAAGAGACCCAGTACTTC. It yields the protein CASRGVEETQYF.

The table lists this clone with a few counts. The J gene is TRBJ1-1, the V gene TRBV30, with TRBD1 identical over 9 bases. This CDR3 contains 13 residues. J gave up 11 bases and V 2 bases, and 9 bases lay outside the gene matches. From germline, CDR1 is GTSNPN and CDR2 SVGIG (reference sequence). The CDR3 loop is CAWSRTGGSAAFF. CDR3 bases: TGTGCCTGGAGTCGCACAGGGGGCTCGGCCGCTTTCTTT. The variable domain in full, with the rest retrieved from reference TRBV30 and TRBJ1-1, is SQTIHQWPATLVQPVGSPLSLECTVEGTSNPNLYWYRQAAGRGLQLLFYSVGIGQISSEVPQNLSASRPQDRQFILSSKKLLLSDSGFYLCAWSRTGGSAAFFGQGTRLTVV.

The chain is built from TRBV6-5 and TRBJ2-1; 10 nucleotides agree with TRBD1. The CDR3 has 14 residues. V lost 10 bases to trimming and J lost 3 bases; unmatched junction nucleotides: 6. Germline CDR1 is MNHEY and CDR2 is SVGAGI. In DNA form, the CDR3 reads TGTGCCACCCTCCGGGACAGGGGCTACAATGAGCAGTTCTTC. It yields the protein CATLRDRGYNEQFF.

The chain has TRBV5-1 and TRBJ2-2; D perhaps matches TRBD1 (6 bases). The germline V and J ends were trimmed by 4 bases and 7 bases, with 17 bases remaining between them. This CDR3 spans 15 amino acids. In germline, CDR1 is SGHRS, CDR2 YFSETQ. CDR3 nucleotide sequence: TGCGCCAGCAGCGCCCGGACAGTCACTCTCGGGGAGCTGTTTTTT. It translates to CASSARTVTLGELFF.

This clone has ten or more counts. The chain combines TRBV30 with TRBJ1-4; weak D call: TRBD1 (5 bases). Germline V gene data show CDR1 as GTSNPN and CDR2 as SVGIG (reference sequence). This CDR3 contains 15 residues. V was cut by 0 bases and J by 10 bases, with 18 bases left in between. CDR3 coding DNA: TGTGCCTGGAGTGTAAGACGGCAGGGCTCGGGAAAACTGTTTTTT. Encoded protein: CAWSVRRQGSGKLFF.

This chain uses TRBV5-1 with TRBJ2-1; 8 nucleotides match TRBD1. The CDR3 sequence is 15 residues long. CDR1 is SGHRS and CDR2 is YFSETQ in the germline V gene. V lost 0 bases to trimming and J lost 2 bases; unmatched junction nucleotides: 1. The CDR3 loop reads CASSLEGQAYNEQFF. The CDR3 nucleotides read TGCGCCAGCAGCTTGGAGGGACAGGCCTACAATGAGCAGTTCTTC.

The chain couples TRBV5-4 to TRBJ2-1; D may be TRBD2 (5 bases). Per the germline V gene, CDR1 is SGHNT and CDR2 is YYREEE (reference sequence). The CDR3 runs 15 residues. V was pared by 3 bases and J by 7 bases, with 17 bases between. The CDR3: CASSSSGFRINEQFF. The CDR3 bases are TGTGCCAGCAGCTCGAGCGGCTTTAGAATTAATGAGCAGTTCTTC.

This chain links TRBV19 with TRBJ2-7; 10 nucleotides agree with TRBD2. Germline loops: CDR1 LNHDA, CDR2 SQIVND (reference sequence). This CDR3 comprises 15 residues. The trim removed 5 bases at V and 5 bases at J, leaving 9 bases unmatched. CDR3 coding DNA: TGTGCCAGTAGTCCCTTAGCGGGAGGAGTCGACGAGCAGTACTTC. As protein: CASSPLAGGVDEQYF.

The CDR3, as DNA: TGTGCCAGCAGCACTGGCCCGGGACATTTTTCGGCTAACTATGGCTACACCTTC. Translation: CASSTGPGHFSANYGYTF. The chain uses TRBV5-6 and TRBJ1-2; the D gene is possibly TRBD1 (6 bases). CDR1 SGHDT and CDR2 YYEEEE come from the germline V gene. This CDR3 is built from 18 residues. The ends were cut back, 4 bases at V and 0 bases at J, with 22 bases in the middle.

The chain carries TRBV9 and TRBJ2-5; D gene ambiguous. The CDR3 totals 14 residues. CDR1 and CDR2 from the germline V gene are SGDLS and YYNGEE. V was shortened by 1 base and J by 0 bases, with 7 bases between the two germline ends. The CDR3 DNA is TGTGCCAGCAGCGTACAAATGTACCAAGAGACCCAGTACTTC. This sequence encodes CASSVQMYQETQYF.

The chain employs TRBV30 and TRBJ1-4; tentative D call: TRBD1 (6 bases). The CDR3 covers 16 residues. Germline CDR1 reads GTSNPN; CDR2 reads SVGIG (reference sequence). V lost 0 bases and J 3 bases, leaving 14 bases between the germline ends. The chain's CDR3 is CAWSVPRRGSNEKLFF. CDR3 bases: TGTGCCTGGAGTGTACCCCGCAGGGGTTCTAATGAAAAACTGTTTTTT.

This chain's CDR3 is CASSQDNTDTQYF. CDR3 nucleotides: TGTGCCAGTAGCCAAGACAACACAGATACGCAGTATTTT. The chain links TRBV19 to TRBJ2-3; D is ambiguous. There are 13 residues in the CDR3. Germline CDR1 LNHDA, CDR2 SQIVND (reference sequence). V was cut by 6 bases and J by 2 bases, with 9 bases left in between.